The next 10 T cell receptor beta chains were all read from a single sample in a study of blood T cell repertoires in COVID-19. The protocol was immunoSEQ multiplex PCR, while the TCRdb copy is restricted to in-frame clones and leaves out a portion. The table lists about 20,000 clones, 75% to 90% of them singletons. The sequenced material came from peripheral blood. The receptors shown here come from a woman in her fifties or sixties with active COVID-19.

The chain uses TRBV5-1 and TRBJ2-5, with D possibly being TRBD1 (6 bases). V lost 5 bases and J 1 base, leaving 9 bases between the germline ends. Germline lookup yields CDR1 SGHRS and CDR2 YFSETQ. The CDR3 runs to 13 residues. CDR3 region: CASRKGVQETQYF. Here the CDR3 DNA reads TGCGCCAGCAGGAAGGGGGTCCAAGAGACCCAGTACTTC.

This sequence joins TRBV6-5 and TRBJ2-3; tentative D call: TRBD2 (6 bases). V shed 6 bases and J shed 4 bases, with 17 bases lying between them. Germline V CDR1 and CDR2: MNHEY, SVGAGI. CDR3 length: 15 residues. Here the CDR3 DNA reads TGTGCCAGCAGCGGGGACTCCTGGGGCCCAGATACGCAGTATTTT. Protein sequence: CASSGDSWGPDTQYF.

The chain is built from TRBV3-1 (or the pseudogene TRBV3-2) and TRBJ1-2, with 7 positions matching TRBD1. Trimming took 2 bases from V and 8 from J; bases not matched to a gene: 5. This CDR3 is built from 13 residues. CDR1 and CDR2 from the germline V gene are LGHDT and YNNKEL (reference sequence). The CDR3 here is CASSQRQGGGYTF. Written as DNA, the CDR3 is TGTGCCAGCAGCCAACGACAGGGCGGCGGCTACACCTTC.

Here the CDR3 DNA reads TGTGCCAGCAGCTTGGGGACAGCTAGCACAGATACGCAGTATTTT. Its protein is CASSLGTASTDTQYF. The V gene is TRBV5-4, the J gene TRBJ2-3; TRBD1 might be the D (6 bases). There are 15 residues in the CDR3. Trimming removed 0 bases at V and 0 bases at J, with 8 bases between. Germline lookup yields CDR1 SGHNT and CDR2 YYREEE (reference sequence).

The chain uses TRBV5-4 and TRBJ2-3; 7 bases line up with TRBD1. V dropped 5 bases and J dropped 2; count of bases not matched to a gene: 5. Germline V lookup: CDR1 SGHNT, CDR2 YYREEE (reference sequence). This CDR3 is 14 amino acids long. The CDR3 sequence is CASSLGTATDTQYF. The CDR3 DNA reads as TGTGCCAGCAGTCTCGGGACAGCCACAGATACGCAGTATTTT.

This clone has only one observation. This sequence joins TRBV6-5 and TRBJ1-1; 10 bases map to TRBD1. Germline V gene sequence: CDR1 MNHEY, CDR2 SVGAGI. This CDR3 contains 15 residues. With V trimmed by 5 bases and J by 3 bases, 6 bases remained unmatched. The CDR3 reads CASSMRGQGYTEAFF. Written as DNA, the CDR3 is TGTGCCAGCAGTATGCGGGGACAGGGGTACACTGAAGCTTTCTTT.

The rearrangement uses TRBV27 and TRBJ1-2, with 8 bases matching TRBD1. V lost 5 bases, J lost 6 bases, and 11 bases stayed unmatched. Germline V gene data show CDR1 as MNHEY and CDR2 as SMNVEV (reference sequence). The CDR3 is made up of 15 amino acids. The CDR3 sequence is CASSAGGRLKNGYTF. For the CDR3, the DNA is TGTGCCAGCAGTGCAGGGGGCAGGCTGAAGAATGGCTACACCTTC.

V and J are TRBV2 and TRBJ1-5, with TRBD1 as a possible D gene (6 bases). The germline CDR1 and CDR2 sequences are SNHLY and FYNNEI. The germline V and J ends were trimmed by 5 bases and 1 base, with 15 bases remaining between them. The CDR3 length is 16 residues. The CDR3 here is CASSIKQGGSNQPQHF. The CDR3 DNA follows: TGTGCCAGCAGTATCAAACAGGGAGGGAGCAATCAGCCCCAGCATTTT. The full variable domain, in which reference TRBV2 and TRBJ1-5 provide the parts outside the CDR3, is EPEVTQTPSHQVTQMGQEVILRCVPISNHLYFYWYRQILGQKVEFLVSFYNNEISEKSEIFDDQFSVERPDGSNFTLKIRSTKLEDSAMYFCASSIKQGGSNQPQHFGDGTRLSIL.

This chain joins TRBV9 and TRBJ2-7, with D perhaps TRBD2 (6 bases). The CDR3 totals 15 residues. The germline CDR1 and CDR2 sequences are SGDLS and YYNGEE. The V end lost 4 bases, the J end lost 3 bases, and 17 bases lay between the germline ends. CDR3 coding DNA: TGTGCCAGCAGCCCCGCCTCGGGCGGGGTCTACGAGCAGTACTTC. It codes for CASSPASGGVYEQYF.

The chain combines TRBV13 with TRBJ1-4, with D maybe TRBD1 (6 bases). The CDR3 spans 17 residues. Trimming removed 3 bases at V and 0 bases at J, with 14 bases between. Germline V gives CDR1 PRHDT, CDR2 FYEKMQ (reference sequence). The CDR3, as DNA: TGTGCCAGCAGCTTGAAACAGGGCTTTGCAACTAATGAAAAACTGTTTTTT. Encoded protein: CASSLKQGFATNEKLFF.